A single sample gave rise to the 8 T cell receptor beta chains below, sequenced in a study of OX40 agonist ivuxolimab in advanced cancers. Generated by immunoSEQ multiplex PCR, the TCRdb table keeps only in-frame clones and is missing some. The profile covers 35,000 to 45,000 clones, with approximately 83% appearing a single time and 20% to 25% taken by the ten largest. Sequenced material: CD4+ or CD8+ T cells sorted from blood, taken in a trial of the OX40 agonist ivuxolimab. The receptors stem from an adult with an advanced solid tumor such as melanoma, head and neck, liver or kidney cancer.

This chain uses TRBV11-2 with TRBJ2-3; possible D gene TRBD1, 5 bases. The germline gives CDR1 SGHAT, CDR2 FQNNGV. Trimming pared 0 bases from V and 2 bases from J, leaving 15 bases between. The CDR3 is 17 residues long. The CDR3 DNA sequence: TGTGCCAGCAGCTTAGATCAATGGGGCGGTACCACAGATACGCAGTATTTT. Translating it yields CASSLDQWGGTTDTQYF.

The chain couples TRBV5-1 to TRBJ2-7; 8 bases are a match to TRBD1. V lost 4 bases, J lost 3 bases, and 3 bases stayed unmatched. The CDR3 totals 13 residues. Per the germline V gene, CDR1 is SGHRS and CDR2 is YFSETQ. CDR3: CASSPDRGYEQYF. The CDR3 region has the DNA TGCGCCAGCAGCCCCGACAGGGGCTACGAGCAGTACTTC.

This chain links TRBV5-4 with TRBJ2-1; D unresolved. The germline CDR1 and CDR2 sequences are SGHNT and YYREEE (reference sequence). The CDR3 length is 14 residues. V shed 1 base and J shed 7 bases, with 12 bases lying between them. The CDR3 nucleotides read TGTGCCAGCAGCTTGATAGCAGCGTCGAATGAGCAGTTCTTC. This translates into CASSLIAASNEQFF. The entire variable domain, with the rest obtained from reference TRBV5-4 and TRBJ2-1, is as follows: ETGVTQSPTHLIKTRGQQVTLRCSSQSGHNTVSWYQQALGQGPQFIFQYYREEENGRGNFPPRFSGLQFPNYSSELNVNALELDDSALYLCASSLIAASNEQFFGPGTRLTVL.

The rearrangement uses TRBV27 and TRBJ2-1; D is possibly TRBD2 (5 bases). This CDR3 comprises 14 residues. Germline CDR1 MNHEY, CDR2 SMNVEV (reference sequence). With 6 bases removed from V and 5 bases from J, the gap between germline ends came to 14 bases. The CDR3 sequence: CASSPGRRNNEQFF. The CDR3 DNA sequence: TGTGCCAGCAGCCCGGGGAGAAGGAACAATGAGCAGTTCTTC.

With regard to this clone: At one end the junction does not follow the germline gene, possibly because of a read error. The V call is TRBV19, the J call TRBJ2-3; 10 bases line up with TRBD2. The V gene's germline CDR1 is LNHDA and CDR2 SQIVND (reference sequence). The CDR3 has 16 amino acids. For the CDR3, the DNA is TGTGCCAGTAGTATAGGGGCTAGCGGGAGCACCGATACGCAGTATTTT. This codes for CASSIGASGSTDTQYF.

A single count supports this clone. DNA of the CDR3: TGTGCCAGCAGTCTAGCGGGAGGGAACAATGAGCAGTTCTTC. As protein: CASSLAGGNNEQFF. The J gene is TRBJ2-1, the V gene TRBV27, with 12 bases fitting TRBD2. CDR1 is MNHEY and CDR2 is SMNVEV in the germline V gene (reference sequence). Germline trimming cut 5 bases from V and 5 bases from J; bases unmatched to any gene: 1. The CDR3 covers 14 residues.

The chain carries TRBV7-9 and TRBJ1-2, with D perhaps TRBD1 (6 bases). The CDR3 totals 15 residues. Germline V CDR1 and CDR2: SEHNR, FQNEAQ (reference sequence). V dropped 7 bases and J dropped 0 bases, with 15 bases sitting between them. CDR3 region: CASIGVQGSNYGYTF. The CDR3, as DNA: TGTGCCAGCATCGGGGTGCAGGGGTCTAACTATGGCTACACCTTC.

CDR3 nucleotides: TGTGCCAGCAGTCCCCCCCTAAGCTACGAGCAGTACTTC. Translating gives CASSPPLSYEQYF. The chain uses TRBV4-2 and TRBJ2-7; D remains ambiguous. V gave up 6 bases and J gave up 3 bases, with 12 bases separating them. This CDR3 region has 13 residues. CDR1 LGHNA and CDR2 YNFKEQ come from the germline V gene.